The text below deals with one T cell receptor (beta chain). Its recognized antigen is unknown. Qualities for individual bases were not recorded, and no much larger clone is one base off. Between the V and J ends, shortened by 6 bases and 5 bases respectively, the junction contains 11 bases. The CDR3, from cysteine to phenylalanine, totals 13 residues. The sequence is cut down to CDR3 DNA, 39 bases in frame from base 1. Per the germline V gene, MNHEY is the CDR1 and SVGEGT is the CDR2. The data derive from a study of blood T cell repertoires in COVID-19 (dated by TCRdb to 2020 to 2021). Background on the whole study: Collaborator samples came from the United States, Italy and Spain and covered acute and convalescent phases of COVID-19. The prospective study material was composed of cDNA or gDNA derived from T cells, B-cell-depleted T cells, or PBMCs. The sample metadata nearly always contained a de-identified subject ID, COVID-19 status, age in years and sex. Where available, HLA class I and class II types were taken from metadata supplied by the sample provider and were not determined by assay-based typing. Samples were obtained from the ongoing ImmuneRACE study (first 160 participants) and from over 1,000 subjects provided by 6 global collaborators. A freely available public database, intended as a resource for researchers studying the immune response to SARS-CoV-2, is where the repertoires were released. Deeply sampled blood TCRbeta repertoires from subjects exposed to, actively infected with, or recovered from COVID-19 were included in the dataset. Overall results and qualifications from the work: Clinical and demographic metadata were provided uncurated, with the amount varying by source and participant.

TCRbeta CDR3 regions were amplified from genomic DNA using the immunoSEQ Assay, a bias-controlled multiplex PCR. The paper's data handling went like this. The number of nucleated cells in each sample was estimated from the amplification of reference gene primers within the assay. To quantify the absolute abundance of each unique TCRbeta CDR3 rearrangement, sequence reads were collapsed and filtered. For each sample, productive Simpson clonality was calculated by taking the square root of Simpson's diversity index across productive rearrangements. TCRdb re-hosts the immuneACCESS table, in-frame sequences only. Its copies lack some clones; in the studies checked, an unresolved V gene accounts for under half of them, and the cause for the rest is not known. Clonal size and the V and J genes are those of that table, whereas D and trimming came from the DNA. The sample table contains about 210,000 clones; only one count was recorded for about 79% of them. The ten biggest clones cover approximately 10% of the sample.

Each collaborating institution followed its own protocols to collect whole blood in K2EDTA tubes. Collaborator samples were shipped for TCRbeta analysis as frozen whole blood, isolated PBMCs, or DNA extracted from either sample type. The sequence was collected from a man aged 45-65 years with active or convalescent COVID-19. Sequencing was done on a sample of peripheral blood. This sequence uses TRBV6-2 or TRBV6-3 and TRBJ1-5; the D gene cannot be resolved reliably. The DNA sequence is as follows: TGTGCCAGCAGCTTGACTCTCCATCAGCCCCAGCATTTT. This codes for CASSLTLHQPQHF.